This T cell receptor (beta chain) was retrieved from a study of shared clonotypes between healthy human individuals. Study outcomes and limitations: Some clonotypes were shared by all four sorted-subset donors, while others were not shared. The non-shared ones had lower generation probabilities than the shared ones.

As concerns this clone: Its target is unknown.

The germline CDR1 and CDR2 sequences are MGHRA and YSYEKL. V gave up 2 bases and J gave up 2 bases; unmatched junction bases: 3. CDR3 size: 15 residues. CD45RO-negative CD8 cells positively selected for CCR7 made up the naive population, which excluded terminally differentiated effector memory CD45RA+ cells. Some clones are missing from TCRdb's copy, which holds only in-frame ones; the method was immunoSEQ multiplex PCR. Counted here are 2 million or so clones, about 95% occurring once; the ten biggest clones make up more than 0.95%. The material sequenced was naive CD8+ T cells sorted from blood. The V and J genes are TRBV4-1 and TRBJ2-7, with 10 bases aligning to TRBD1. The TCR was taken from a man between 18 and 35 years old in good health. The CDR3, as DNA: TGCGCCAGCAGCCAAACGGGACAGGGGCCCTACGAGCAGTACTTC. This codes for CASSQTGQGPYEQYF.